The 19 T cell receptor beta chains listed next were all sequenced from one sample in a study of cytomegalovirus exposure and HLA in healthy donors. The PCR ran on 60 Vbeta and 13 Jbeta primers. Some clones are missing from TCRdb's copy, which holds only in-frame ones; the method was immunoSEQ multiplex PCR. This listing includes tens of thousands of clones. Specimen: PBMCs. The receptors shown here come from a young man in good health and CMV-seropositive.

On this clone: Because the CDR3's place on the DNA is in doubt, the DNA is left out and the CDR3 is given as listed by TCRdb. This chain connects TRBV6-5 to TRBJ1-1. Inclusive of both ends, the CDR3 amounts to 15 amino acids. Germline CDR1 MNHEY, CDR2 SVGAGI. The CDR3 here is CATFGQGAGDTEAFF.

V and J are TRBV4-2 and TRBJ2-7; 9 bases match TRBD2. Germline trimming cut 1 base from V and 3 bases from J; bases unmatched to any gene: 10. The CDR3 consists of 17 residues. Germline lookup yields CDR1 LGHNA and CDR2 YNFKEQ. The DNA for the CDR3 is TGTGCCAGCAGCCAAGGGCCGGGCGGGAGGGCCGGCTACGAGCAGTACTTC. It yields the protein CASSQGPGGRAGYEQYF.

The chain couples TRBV5-1 to TRBJ1-2, with TRBD1 matching 8 bases. CDR1 is SGHRS, CDR2 YFSETQ, per germline. CDR3 size: 16 residues. V was clipped by 2 bases and J by 6 bases; unmatched bases: 12. The CDR3 region has the DNA TGCGCCAGCAGCTTAAGCGGACAGGGTAATGTAGATGGCTACACCTTC. It codes for CASSLSGQGNVDGYTF.

The rearrangement uses TRBV7-8 and TRBJ1-5, with 7 nucleotides matching TRBD1. CDR3 length equals 13 residues. Trimming took 3 bases from V and 6 from J; bases not matched to a gene: 2. The V gene's germline CDR1 is SGHVS and CDR2 FQNEAQ. The CDR3 here is CASSLTGLQPQHF. The DNA for the CDR3 is TGTGCCAGCAGCTTGACAGGGCTTCAGCCCCAGCATTTT.

The V and J genes are TRBV7-2 and TRBJ2-5, with 9 bases that match TRBD2. Trimming at V came to 2 bases and at J to 2 bases, leaving 6 bases not matched to a gene. From germline, CDR1 is SGHTA and CDR2 FQGNSA. There are 16 residues in the CDR3. CDR3 sequence (DNA): TGTGCCAGCAGCTTATCGTCGCTAGCGGGGCAAGAGACCCAGTACTTC. Its protein product is CASSLSSLAGQETQYF.

The chain recombines TRBV7-8 with TRBJ2-2; D is undetermined. This CDR3 region has 14 residues. The V end lost 4 bases, the J end lost 2 bases, and 8 bases lay between the germline ends. Germline lookup yields CDR1 SGHVS and CDR2 FQNEAQ. The CDR3 bases are TGTGCCAGCAGCTCACACCAAAACACCGGGGAGCTGTTTTTT. Encoded protein: CASSSHQNTGELFF.

The rearrangement joins TRBV7-2 to TRBJ2-7; no definite D call. CDR1 and CDR2 (germline): SGHTA, FQGNSA. V was trimmed by 5 bases and J by 0 bases, leaving 14 bases between them. The CDR3 length is 15 residues. Here the CDR3 DNA reads TGTGCCAGCAGCCCCCGGTCAGCGTACTCCTACGAGCAGTACTTC. Protein: CASSPRSAYSYEQYF.

The V call is TRBV19, the J call TRBJ1-2; TRBD1 agrees at 9 bases. The CDR3 has 15 amino acids. The germline gives CDR1 LNHDA, CDR2 SQIVND (reference sequence). With V trimmed by 5 bases and J by 2 bases, 6 bases remained unmatched. The CDR3 loop is CASSVTGTGNYGYTF. CDR3 in DNA: TGTGCCAGTAGTGTAACCGGGACAGGGAACTATGGCTACACCTTC.

The gene calls are TRBV4-2 and TRBJ2-7; 8 bases line up with TRBD1. Trimming cost V 0 bases and J 3 bases; bases outside gene matches: 4. Germline CDR1 LGHNA, CDR2 YNFKEQ. The CDR3 has 15 amino acids. The CDR3 protein is CASSQDVGQVYEQYF. As DNA, the CDR3 is TGTGCCAGCAGCCAAGATGTGGGACAGGTCTACGAGCAGTACTTC.

CDR3 in amino acids: CASSQAGTSGQETQYF. DNA of the CDR3: TGTGCCAGCAGCCAGGCCGGGACTAGCGGGCAAGAGACCCAGTACTTC. V and J are TRBV4-2 and TRBJ2-5; 12 bases match TRBD2. Germline CDR1 reads LGHNA; CDR2 reads YNFKEQ. Losses at the gene ends were 3 bases for V and 2 bases for J; bases not matched to a gene: 4. The CDR3 is made up of 16 amino acids.

This sequence joins TRBV5-1 and TRBJ1-1, with D perhaps matching TRBD1 (6 bases). The CDR3 totals 14 residues. V lost 4 bases and J 0 bases, leaving 10 bases between the germline ends. From germline, CDR1 is SGHRS and CDR2 YFSETQ. CDR3 in DNA: TGCGCCAGCAGCAGGACAGCCATGAACACTGAAGCTTTCTTT. It specifies CASSRTAMNTEAFF. The full variable domain, completed using reference TRBV5-1 and TRBJ1-1, is KAGVTQTPRYLIKTRGQQVTLSCSPISGHRSVSWYQQTPGQGLQFLFEYFSETQRNKGNFPGRFSGRQFSNSRSEMNVSTLELGDSALYLCASSRTAMNTEAFFGQGTRLTVV.

The V gene is TRBV18, the J gene TRBJ1-5; D is unresolved. This CDR3 region has 13 residues. The germline V and J ends were trimmed by 9 bases and 0 bases, with 9 bases remaining between them. Germline V CDR1 and CDR2: KGHSH, LQKENI. The CDR3 here is CASSGSSNQPQHF. CDR3 bases: TGTGCCAGTTCCGGGAGTAGCAATCAGCCCCAGCATTTT.

This chain connects TRBV29-1 to TRBJ2-7, with a weak D call TRBD2 (6 bases). V lost 7 bases and J lost 0, with 13 bases in between. The CDR3 sequence is 13 residues long. The V gene's germline CDR1 is SQVTM and CDR2 ANQGSEA. In DNA, the CDR3 is TGCAGCGCCCTCCCGACTAGCTCCTACGAGCAGTACTTC. It is translated as CSALPTSSYEQYF.

The chain recombines TRBV6-7 with TRBJ2-7, with 16 bases lining up with TRBD2. TRBV6-7 is sorted into the ORF group, with uncertain function. J lost 4 bases, V lost 0 bases, and 12 bases had no gene match. The CDR3 sequence is 20 residues long. CDR3: CASSYSSAGTSGRAEYEQYF. CDR3 coding DNA: TGTGCCAGCAGTTACTCTTCCGCAGGGACTAGCGGGAGGGCCGAGTACGAGCAGTACTTC.

The V call is TRBV19, the J call TRBJ1-1; D perhaps matches TRBD1 (6 bases). V was cut by 0 bases and J by 6 bases, with 11 bases left in between. The CDR3 extends over 14 amino acids. Germline V CDR1 and CDR2: LNHDA, SQIVND (reference sequence). The CDR3 region is CASSIDPGAPEAFF. In DNA, the CDR3 is TGTGCCAGTAGTATAGACCCAGGGGCACCTGAAGCTTTCTTT.

The chain is built from TRBV5-1 and TRBJ1-1, with D possibly matching TRBD1 (6 bases). The V end was cut by 6 bases, the J end by 3 bases, with 15 bases between. This CDR3 has 14 residues. Germline loops: CDR1 SGHRS, CDR2 YFSETQ. CDR3 in amino acids: CASTPTTGHTEAFF. Written as DNA, the CDR3 is TGCGCCAGCACACCTACGACAGGTCACACTGAAGCTTTCTTT.

The CDR3 sequence: CASSLGLASYEQYF. The CDR3 nucleotides read TGTGCCAGCAGTTTGGGCCTAGCCTCCTACGAGCAGTACTTC. The chain is built from TRBV6-6 and TRBJ2-7; a weak D match, TRBD2 (5 bases). V lost 4 bases and J lost 0, with 10 bases in between. Germline CDR1 reads MNHNY; CDR2 reads SVGAGI (reference sequence). The CDR3 is 14 residues long.

V usage is TRBV20-1 and J usage is TRBJ2-1; D is unresolved. The CDR3 is 11 amino acids. The ends were cut back, 0 bases at V and 5 bases at J, with 2 bases in the middle. From germline, CDR1 is DFQATT and CDR2 SNEGSKA (reference sequence). CDR3 nucleotides: TGCAGTGCTAGAGACGACAATGAGCAGTTCTTC. It encodes CSARDDNEQFF.

This chain links TRBV30 with TRBJ1-1; D remains unclear. The CDR3 spans 11 residues. From germline, CDR1 is GTSNPN and CDR2 SVGIG (reference sequence). Between the trimmed V and J ends, which lost 8 bases and 5 bases, there was a span of 12 bases. The CDR3 nucleotides read TGTGCCGGAAGGAGGGATACTGAAGCTTTCTTT. Protein: CAGRRDTEAFF.